The clone carrying this T cell receptor (beta chain) was recorded once. Original methodology: Amplification of reference gene primers provided the estimated nucleated cell counts. Method: immunoSEQ multiplex PCR; TCRdb's copy keeps in-frame clones and lacks some. That table is the source of V, J and clone size, and D and trimming were worked out from the DNA. The sample holds 350,000 to 450,000 clones; 70% to 90% are singletons and the top ten take about 1.4%. There are 17 residues in the CDR3. Trimming pared 4 bases from V and 0 bases from J, leaving 13 bases between. The germline gives CDR1 SGHDN, CDR2 FVKESK. The data were taken from a study of blood T cell repertoires in COVID-19. Study summary: COVID-19 samples, acute and convalescent, were from the United States, Italy and Spain. Nucleic acid was either cDNA or gDNA, and it came from T cells, B-cell-depleted T cells, or PBMCs.

The source material was peripheral blood. The chain carries TRBV14 and TRBJ2-6, with a weak D call TRBD1 (6 bases). The sequence was collected from a woman between 35 and 50 years old with COVID-19, enrolled during active disease. Written as DNA, the CDR3 is TGTGCCAGCAGCCGATCAGGGGTCGCCTCTGGGGCCAACGTCCTGACTTTC. Protein: CASSRSGVASGANVLTF.